These T cell receptor beta chains were read from a single sample in a study of T cell responses to AZD1222 COVID-19 vaccine. Assay used: immunoSEQ multiplex PCR; TCRdb lists only in-frame clones, some missing. The sample records 150,000 to 200,000 clones, 85% to 90% being singletons. The starting material was peripheral blood, obtained 28 days after the second AZD1222 dose. The receptors stem from an adult who received the AZD1222 COVID-19 vaccine. CDR3s include the opening cysteine and the closing phenylalanine or tryptophan. Each record gives: D gene, clone size, V gene, J gene, CDR3 protein, CDR3 DNA. A D gene is named only where the DNA matches it firmly. Not every row has a clone size; where given, it reads once, few, many or a size class.

TRBD2	-	TRBV27	TRBJ2-5	CASSIGTSGQETQYF	TGTGCCAGCAGTATAGGGACTAGCGGACAAGAGACCCAGTACTTC
-	-	TRBV27	TRBJ2-3	CASSPLSPADTQYF	TGTGCCAGCAGCCCTCTCTCCCCGGCAGATACGCAGTATTTT
TRBD2	-	TRBV28	TRBJ2-7	CASSLRTSGRYEQYF	TGTGCCAGCAGTCTAAGGACTAGCGGGAGATACGAGCAGTACTTC
-	-	TRBV29-1	TRBJ1-5	CSVSDSTQPQHF	TGCAGCGTTTCCGATTCGACCCAGCCCCAGCATTTT
TRBD2	-	TRBV7-2	TRBJ2-1	CASSSAGALVNEQFF	TGTGCCAGCAGCTCTGCGGGAGCCCTAGTCAATGAGCAGTTCTTC
-	few	TRBV7-2	TRBJ1-6	CASTPTPGFNSPLHF	TGTGCCAGCACCCCCACCCCAGGGTTTAATTCACCCCTCCACTTT
TRBD1	-	TRBV5-1	TRBJ2-3	CASKRQGAEDTQYF	TGCGCCAGCAAAAGACAGGGGGCGGAAGATACGCAGTATTTT
TRBD1	-	TRBV5-1	TRBJ1-2	CASSTSTGIYGYTF	TGCGCCAGCAGCACCTCGACAGGGATCTATGGCTACACCTTC
-	-	TRBV18	TRBJ2-2	CASSPRPRGGELFF	TGTGCCAGCTCACCACGGCCCCGAGGGGGGGAGCTGTTTTTT
-	-	TRBV28	TRBJ1-6	CASRPHGRDRSPLHF	TGTGCCAGCAGGCCTCACGGGAGAGATCGTTCACCCCTCCACTTT
TRBD2	-	TRBV7-6	TRBJ2-5	CASSSAGDSETQYF	TGTGCCAGCAGCTCAGCGGGAGACTCGGAGACCCAGTACTTC
-	-	TRBV28	TRBJ1-3	CAAEGFGNTIYF	TGTGCCGCCGAGGGTTTTGGAAACACCATATATTTT
-	few	TRBV28	TRBJ2-7	CASLSRDRSYEQYF	TGTGCCAGTCTTAGCCGGGACCGATCCTACGAGCAGTACTTC
-	-	TRBV7-8	TRBJ1-1	CASSLMVGTTATEAFF	TGTGCCAGCAGCTTAATGGTGGGGACCACGGCCACTGAAGCTTTCTTT
-	-	TRBV6-5	TRBJ2-7	CASSTRQPYEQYF	TGTGCCAGCAGCACCCGACAGCCCTACGAGCAGTACTTC
-	-	TRBV12-3/TRBV12-4	TRBJ1-1	CASSFVGGTEAFF	TGTGCCAGCAGTTTTGTCGGAGGGACTGAAGCTTTCTTT
-	-	TRBV28	TRBJ2-1	CASSLRDWGENEQFF	TGTGCCAGCAGCCTCCGGGACTGGGGGGAAAATGAGCAGTTCTTC
-	-	TRBV29-1	TRBJ2-7	CSATGELYEQYF	TGCAGCGCCACTGGGGAGCTCTACGAGCAGTACTTC
-	-	TRBV10-2	TRBJ2-7	CASSDLPPGWERYEQYF	TGCGCCAGCAGTGACCTCCCGCCGGGGTGGGAGAGGTACGAGCAGTACTTC
-	-	TRBV12-3/TRBV12-4	TRBJ1-4	CASREGAGEKLFF	TGTGCCAGCCGGGAGGGCGCCGGGGAAAAACTGTTTTTT
TRBD1	-	TRBV5-1	TRBJ2-2	CASSLDRGNTGELFF	TGCGCCAGCAGCTTGGACAGGGGGAACACCGGGGAGCTGTTTTTT
-	-	TRBV7-9	TRBJ2-5	CASSSGQGGETQYF	TGTGCCAGCAGCTCAGGACAGGGAGGGGAGACCCAGTACTTC
TRBD2	few	TRBV11-2	TRBJ2-1	CASSSLSGRVGLYNEQFF	TGTGCCAGCAGCTCCCTTAGCGGGAGGGTGGGCTTATACAATGAGCAGTTCTTC
TRBD1	-	TRBV6-6	TRBJ2-2	CASSYSGTAFGELFF	TGTGCCAGCAGTTACTCCGGGACAGCCTTCGGGGAGCTGTTTTTT
-	-	TRBV28	TRBJ2-6	CASSPKGRFLSGANVLTF	TGTGCCAGCAGTCCGAAGGGACGGTTCCTCTCTGGGGCCAACGTCCTGACTTTC
-	-	TRBV19	TRBJ1-6	CASSGAAGSPLHF	TGTGCCAGTAGTGGGGCAGCCGGGTCACCCCTCCACTTT
-	-	TRBV30	TRBJ1-6	CAWSDQGPYNSPLHF	TGTGCCTGGAGTGACCAGGGGCCCTATAATTCACCCCTCCACTTT
-	-	TRBV5-1	TRBJ2-3	CASSLEGGATDTQYF	TGCGCCAGCAGCTTGGAAGGGGGAGCCACAGATACGCAGTATTTT
TRBD1	-	TRBV12-3/TRBV12-4	TRBJ1-1	CASSPLQGAGAFF	TGTGCCAGCAGTCCGTTACAGGGGGCTGGGGCTTTCTTT
TRBD1	once	TRBV7-2	TRBJ2-1	CASRAGTAPYNEQFF	TGTGCCAGCAGAGCCGGGACAGCTCCCTACAATGAGCAGTTCTTC
-	-	TRBV7-2	TRBJ2-7	CASSPRATSEEQYF	TGTGCCAGCAGCCCTCGGGCCACCTCTGAGGAGCAGTACTTC
-	-	TRBV3-1/TRBV3-2	TRBJ2-7	CASSQDRGHEQYF	TGTGCCAGCAGCCAAGACAGGGGACACGAGCAGTACTTC
-	-	TRBV7-3	TRBJ2-1	CASSDSFNEQFF	TGTGCCAGCAGCGACAGTTTCAATGAGCAGTTCTTC
TRBD1	-	TRBV7-2	TRBJ1-1	CASSLGGTGVMNTEAFF	TGTGCCAGCAGCTTAGGAGGGACAGGGGTTATGAACACTGAAGCTTTCTTT
-	-	TRBV27	TRBJ1-4	CASSEAAGEKLFF	TGTGCCAGCAGTGAAGCGGCCGGGGAAAAACTGTTTTTT
-	-	TRBV24-1	TRBJ2-1	CATSARGRGPEQFF	TGTGCCACCAGTGCAAGGGGACGGGGCCCTGAGCAGTTCTTC
-	-	TRBV9	TRBJ2-7	CASSVGPGYEQYF	TGTGCCAGCAGCGTAGGTCCGGGCTACGAGCAGTACTTC
-	-	TRBV7-2	TRBJ2-1	CASKTRRDPYNEQFF	TGTGCCAGCAAAACACGGAGGGACCCCTACAATGAGCAGTTCTTC
-	-	TRBV7-3	TRBJ2-7	CASSSRQADEQYF	TGTGCCAGCAGCTCTCGACAGGCTGACGAGCAGTACTTC
-	-	TRBV21-1	TRBJ2-1	CASRPPVASGSFNSYNEQFF	-
-	few	TRBV7-2	TRBJ2-1	CASSLLFGLNSYNEQFF	TGTGCCAGCAGCTTATTGTTTGGACTTAATTCCTACAATGAGCAGTTCTTC
TRBD2	-	TRBV19	TRBJ2-1	CASSTLNPDAGGTGEQFF	TGTGCCAGTAGTACCCTAAACCCCGATGCGGGAGGGACCGGAGAGCAGTTCTTC
TRBD1	once	TRBV6-5	TRBJ2-2	CASKGAAGELFF	TGTGCCAGCAAGGGGGCGGCCGGGGAGCTGTTTTTT
-	-	TRBV6-2/TRBV6-3	TRBJ2-7	CASSYSKGPYEQYF	TGTGCCAGCAGTTACTCGAAGGGACCCTACGAGCAGTACTTC
TRBD2	-	TRBV28	TRBJ2-2	CASSSLAREGTGELFF	TGTGCCAGCAGTTCCTTAGCGCGGGAGGGCACCGGGGAGCTGTTTTTT
-	-	TRBV7-7	TRBJ1-3	CATQKTGGAGNTIYF	TGTGCTACCCAAAAAACGGGGGGCGCAGGAAACACCATATATTTT
-	-	TRBV5-6	TRBJ2-7	CASSWGPGNPEQYF	TGTGCCAGCAGCTGGGGACCAGGGAACCCCGAGCAGTACTTC
-	-	TRBV7-9	TRBJ2-3	CASSLIAGFVDTQYF	TGTGCCAGCAGCTTAATCGCCGGTTTCGTCGATACGCAGTATTTT
TRBD2	-	TRBV19	TRBJ2-1	CASTRKAGEGNEQFF	TGTGCCAGTACCAGGAAGGCGGGAGAGGGGAATGAGCAGTTCTTC
-	-	TRBV20-1	TRBJ1-6	CSAGLNSPLHF	TGCAGTGCGGGCCTCAATTCACCCCTCCACTTT
-	-	TRBV12-3/TRBV12-4	TRBJ2-1	CASSYTEYNEQFF	TGTGCCAGCAGTTATACAGAGTACAATGAGCAGTTCTTC
-	-	TRBV6-6	TRBJ1-4	CASSPNRAGATNEKLFF	TGTGCCAGCAGTCCCAACAGGGCCGGTGCAACTAATGAAAAACTGTTTTTT
-	-	TRBV5-6	TRBJ1-6	CASSKTRTLSYNSPLHF	TGTGCCAGCAGCAAGACCAGGACCCTCTCCTATAATTCACCCCTCCACTTT
-	-	TRBV28	TRBJ2-7	CASAPLRKEPYEQYF	TGTGCCAGCGCCCCCTTGAGGAAAGAACCCTACGAGCAGTACTTC